This T cell receptor beta chain was obtained from a study of blood T cell repertoires in COVID-19. The wider study: Samples representing acute and convalescent COVID-19 were sourced from the United States, Italy and Spain. PBMCs, B-cell-depleted T cells, or T cells provided the cDNA or gDNA that made up the material.

Original methodology: Estimated nucleated cell counts came from reference gene primer amplification. TCRdb's table, derived via immunoSEQ multiplex PCR, lists solely in-frame clones and lacks some. V, J and clone size were drawn from that table, and D and trimming were deduced from the DNA. The data contain over 80,000 clones, about 88% of them singletons. The CDR3 totals 15 residues. With 5 bases clipped from V and 10 bases from J, the junction kept 15 bases outside the gene matches. Per germline, CDR1 LNHDA and CDR2 SQIVND (reference sequence). The sample taken for sequencing was peripheral blood. The chain carries TRBV19 and TRBJ1-1, with TRBD1 identical over 8 bases. The sequence was collected from a man aged 50-59 years with acute or convalescent COVID-19. CDR3 residues: CASSPGRTGGIRAFF. The DNA for the CDR3 is TGTGCCAGTAGTCCCGGGCGTACAGGGGGAATAAGAGCTTTCTTT.